These 14 T cell receptor beta chains originate from one sample sequenced in a study of Graves' ophthalmopathy and Graves' hyperthyroidism. Using RNA transcripts, the TCR beta CDR3 regions were amplified. After a first-round RT-PCR with HTBI primers, a second-round multiplex PCR was run. TCRdb reanalysed the multiplex PCR reads using MiXCR and keeps one entry per CDR3 protein. The sample records about 210,000 distinct CDR3 sequences, 25% to 30% being singletons. The sample consisted of peripheral blood. The receptors originated from a man aged 45-65 years with Graves' ophthalmopathy.

This clonotype has at least ten counts. The rearrangement joins TRBV9 to TRBJ1-3, with TRBD1 identical over 10 bases. The CDR3 runs 15 residues. CDR1 is SGDLS and CDR2 is YYNGEE in the germline V gene. The J segment lost 4 bases and the V segment lost 3 bases, leaving 4 bases of the junction unmatched. CDR3 nucleotide sequence: TGTGCCAGCAGCGGCGGGACAGGGGTCGGAAACACCATATATTTT. Translation gives CASSGGTGVGNTIYF.

This clonotype was seen repeatedly, ten times or more. V is TRBV2 and J is TRBJ2-5, with 10 nucleotides matching TRBD2. The V segment lost 7 bases and the J segment 4 bases; nucleotides outside the gene matches: 15. In germline, CDR1 is SNHLY, CDR2 FYNNEI. CDR3 length equals 17 residues. Here the CDR3 DNA reads TGTGCCAGCACGGTCCCTACTAGGACTAGCGGAACAGAGACCCAGTACTTC. It is translated as CASTVPTRTSGTETQYF.

This clonotype was observed many times. The rearrangement joins TRBV20-1 to TRBJ2-2; the match to TRBD1 covers 8 bases. Germline assignment: CDR1 DFQATT and CDR2 SNEGSKA (reference sequence). The CDR3 has 15 residues. The V gene end was trimmed by 0 bases and the J gene end by 8 bases; junction bases not matched to a gene: 8. The CDR3 DNA reads TGCAGTGCTAGAGATGCGGACAGGGCTCTTGGGGAGCTGTTTTTT. Translation: CSARDADRALGELFF.

The table lists this clonotype with many counts. The chain employs TRBV20-1 and TRBJ2-7; the D gene could be TRBD1 or TRBD2 (7 bases each). V was clipped by 3 bases and J by 4 bases, with 13 bases between them. This CDR3 comprises 13 residues. Germline V gene lookup returns CDR1 DFQATT and CDR2 SNEGSKA (reference sequence). CDR3 loop: CSARGGGGYEQYF. The CDR3 DNA reads TGCAGTGCTAGGGGAGGGGGCGGGTACGAGCAGTACTTC.

This clonotype occurred many times. This may come from a read error, since a much larger clone is one base off. The missing conserved phenylalanine or tryptophan at the end of this CDR3 makes a read error likely. The rearrangement links TRBV6-2 or TRBV6-3 to TRBJ2-6, with unresolved D. This CDR3 is built from 15 residues. V lost 6 bases, J lost 2 bases, and 11 bases lay in between. Germline CDR1 is MNHEY and CDR2 is SVGEGT. The DNA of the CDR3 is TGTGCCAGCAGCCGCTATGGGACTGGGGCCAACGTCCTGACTCTC. Protein sequence: CASSRYGTGANVLTL.

Many counts were recorded for this clonotype. The V gene is TRBV6-5, the J gene TRBJ1-1; unclear D gene. CDR3 size: 13 residues. The germline V gene has CDR1 MNHEY and CDR2 SVGAGI. Trimming took off 2 bases at V and 4 bases at J, with 8 bases between the two ends. CDR3 residues: CASSYSGGTEAFF. CDR3 DNA: TGTGCCAGCAGTTACAGTGGCGGCACTGAAGCTTTCTTT.

There are many counts of this clonotype. This rearrangement joins TRBV20-1 to TRBJ1-2; tentatively, D is TRBD1 (6 bases). The CDR3 loop spans 13 amino acids. Per the germline V gene, CDR1 is DFQATT and CDR2 is SNEGSKA (reference sequence). Deletions cut 7 bases from V and 5 bases from J, with 17 bases between. The CDR3 region is CSVRRGNFYGYTF. CDR3 nucleotide sequence: TGCAGTGTGCGCAGGGGAAACTTTTATGGCTACACCTTC.

This chain connects TRBV6-5 to TRBJ2-2, with 15 positions matching TRBD2. CDR3 length: 16 residues. Germline assignment: CDR1 MNHEY and CDR2 SVGAGI. J lost 8 bases, V lost 4 bases, and 5 bases had no gene match. CDR3 coding DNA: TGTGCCAGCAGTTGGACTAGCGGGAGGGCCCGGGGGGAGCTGTTTTTT. Protein product: CASSWTSGRARGELFF.

This clonotype was seen repeatedly, ten times or more. V and J are TRBV11-2 and TRBJ2-7; 7 nucleotides agree with TRBD1. The CDR3 is 15 amino acids. Trimming took 6 bases from V and 0 from J; bases not matched to a gene: 8. Germline V gene lookup returns CDR1 SGHAT and CDR2 FQNNGV. CDR3 amino acids: CASRTLGDSSYEQYF. The CDR3, as DNA: TGTGCCAGCAGGACCTTGGGGGACAGCTCCTACGAGCAGTACTTC.

This clonotype showed up many times. This chain joins TRBV10-3 and TRBJ2-2, with D unclear. There are 14 residues in the CDR3. Germline V gene sequence: CDR1 ENHRY, CDR2 SYGVKD. Trimming took 3 bases from V and 2 from J, leaving 7 bases between them. In DNA form, the CDR3 reads TGTGCCATCAGTGAAGGGATCAACACCGGGGAGCTGTTTTTT. It codes for CAISEGINTGELFF.

This sequence joins TRBV6-5 and TRBJ2-5, with D hard to call. Germline V gives CDR1 MNHEY, CDR2 SVGAGI. The length of the CDR3 is 12 residues. V lost 7 bases, J lost 2 bases, and 8 bases lay in between. The CDR3 loop is CASMESQETQYF. DNA for the CDR3: TGTGCCAGCATGGAGAGTCAAGAGACCCAGTACTTC.

This clonotype was seen repeatedly, ten times or more. The rearrangement uses TRBV3-1 and TRBJ2-5; no definite D call. Germline V gene lookup returns CDR1 LGHDT and CDR2 YNNKEL (reference sequence). Trimming left V 4 bases short and J 9 bases short, with 18 bases between. CDR3 length equals 14 residues. CDR3 nucleotide sequence: TGTGCCAGCAGCCTCCGTTCGGCCCCCCGGTCCCAGTACTTC. This encodes CASSLRSAPRSQYF.

This chain joins TRBV2 and TRBJ2-7; the match to TRBD2 covers 8 bases. CDR3 length equals 15 residues. The trim removed 6 bases at V and 6 bases at J, leaving 13 bases unmatched. Germline V gene sequence: CDR1 SNHLY, CDR2 FYNNEI. The CDR3 coding sequence is TGTGCCAGCAGCGGACGAGCGGGGGTTCTGTTCGAGCAGTACTTC. It yields the protein CASSGRAGVLFEQYF.

This clonotype was recorded many times. This chain connects TRBV12-3 or TRBV12-4 to TRBJ1-2, with a possible D match to TRBD1 (6 bases). The ends were cut back, 5 bases at V and 8 bases at J, with 18 bases in the middle. The CDR3 covers 14 residues. The CDR3 bases are TGTGCCAGCAGTCCGCGGGGGGGCCTGACGGGCTACACCTTC. It codes for CASSPRGGLTGYTF.